This T cell receptor (beta chain) stems from a study of shared clonotypes between healthy human individuals. Overall study findings and caveats: Blood was the only sampled material, and tissue repertoires likely differ.

Donors comprised healthy HIV-negative adults lacking recent acute infections or vaccinations. The donors, all of them Caucasian adults, lived in Nashville, Tennessee. The CDR3 contains 15 residues. Germline loops: CDR1 SGHNT, CDR2 YYREEE (reference sequence). The junction had 8 bases not matched to a gene; V was cut back by 2 bases and J by 5 bases. TCRdb keeps only in-frame clones here, not all; method: immunoSEQ multiplex PCR. The sample contains millions of clones, approximately 94% of which appear only once. A note on this clone: Its antigen is undetermined.

Material: naive CD4+ T cells sorted from blood. Subset described: CD45RA+ positively selected. The TCR comes from a man between 18 and 29 years old in good health. This rearrangement joins TRBV5-4 to TRBJ2-5, with TRBD2 matching 8 bases. The CDR3 sequence: CASSLREGRRETQYF. The CDR3 DNA reads as TGTGCCAGCAGCTTACGGGAGGGCCGTCGGGAGACCCAGTACTTC.